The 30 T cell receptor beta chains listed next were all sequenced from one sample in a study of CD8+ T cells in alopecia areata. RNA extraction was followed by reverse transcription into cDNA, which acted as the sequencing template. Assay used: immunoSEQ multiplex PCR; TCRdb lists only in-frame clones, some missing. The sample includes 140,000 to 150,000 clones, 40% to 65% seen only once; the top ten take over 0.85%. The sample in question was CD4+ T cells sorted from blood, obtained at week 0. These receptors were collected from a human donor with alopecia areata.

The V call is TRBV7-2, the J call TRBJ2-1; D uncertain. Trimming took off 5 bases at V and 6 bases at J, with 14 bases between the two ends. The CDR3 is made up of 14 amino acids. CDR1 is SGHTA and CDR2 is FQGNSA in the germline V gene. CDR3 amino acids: CASSRMTPLNEQFF. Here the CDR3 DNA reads TGTGCCAGCAGCCGCATGACTCCACTCAATGAGCAGTTCTTC. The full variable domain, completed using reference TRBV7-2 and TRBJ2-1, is GAGVSQSPSNKVTEKGKDVELRCDPISGHTALYWYRQSLGQGLEFLIYFQGNSAPDKSGLPSDRFSAERTGGSVSTLTIQRTQQEDSAVYLCASSRMTPLNEQFFGPGTRLTVL.

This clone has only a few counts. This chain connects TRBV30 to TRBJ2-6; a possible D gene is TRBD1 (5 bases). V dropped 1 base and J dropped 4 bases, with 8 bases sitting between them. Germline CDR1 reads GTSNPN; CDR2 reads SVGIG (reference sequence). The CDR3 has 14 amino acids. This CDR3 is CAWSATGGANVLTF. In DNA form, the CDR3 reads TGTGCCTGGAGTGCCACAGGAGGGGCCAACGTCCTGACTTTC.

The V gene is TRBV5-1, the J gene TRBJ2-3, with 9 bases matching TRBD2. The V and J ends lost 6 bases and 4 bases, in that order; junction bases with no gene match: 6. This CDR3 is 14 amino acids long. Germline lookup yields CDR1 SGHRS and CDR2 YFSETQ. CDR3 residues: CASTGTSRPDTQYF. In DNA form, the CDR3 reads TGCGCCAGCACGGGGACTAGCCGGCCAGATACGCAGTATTTT. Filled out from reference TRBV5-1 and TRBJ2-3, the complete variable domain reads KAGVTQTPRYLIKTRGQQVTLSCSPISGHRSVSWYQQTPGQGLQFLFEYFSETQRNKGNFPGRFSGRQFSNSRSEMNVSTLELGDSALYLCASTGTSRPDTQYFGPGTRLTVL.

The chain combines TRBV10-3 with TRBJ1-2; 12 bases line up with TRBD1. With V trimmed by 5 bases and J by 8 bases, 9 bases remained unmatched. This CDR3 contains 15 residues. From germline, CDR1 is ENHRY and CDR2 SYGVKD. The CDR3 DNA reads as TGTGCCATCAGTTCGCCGGGACAGGGGGCGGAAGGCTACACCTTC. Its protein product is CAISSPGQGAEGYTF.

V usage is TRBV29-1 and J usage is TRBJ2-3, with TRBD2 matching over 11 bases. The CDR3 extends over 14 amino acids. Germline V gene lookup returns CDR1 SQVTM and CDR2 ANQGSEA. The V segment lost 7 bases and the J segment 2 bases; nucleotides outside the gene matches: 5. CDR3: CSARTSGPTDTQYF. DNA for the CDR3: TGCAGCGCCAGGACTAGCGGGCCCACAGATACGCAGTATTTT.

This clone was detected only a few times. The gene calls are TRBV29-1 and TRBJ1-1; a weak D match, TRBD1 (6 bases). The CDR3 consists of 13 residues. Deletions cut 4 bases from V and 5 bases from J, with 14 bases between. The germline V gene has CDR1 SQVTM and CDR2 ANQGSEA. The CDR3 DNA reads TGCAGCGTTGCCCGGGGGGCTATGACTGAAGCTTTCTTT. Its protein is CSVARGAMTEAFF.

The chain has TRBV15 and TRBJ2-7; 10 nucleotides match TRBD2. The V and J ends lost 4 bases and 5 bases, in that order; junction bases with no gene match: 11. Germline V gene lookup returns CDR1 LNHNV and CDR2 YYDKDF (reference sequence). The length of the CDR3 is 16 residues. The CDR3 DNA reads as TGTGCCACCAGCACTTCCCGTGGAGCGGGGGGGGACGAGCAGTACTTC. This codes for CATSTSRGAGGDEQYF. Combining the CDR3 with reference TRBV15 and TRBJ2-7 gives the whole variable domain DAMVIQNPRYQVTQFGKPVTLSCSQTLNHNVMYWYQQKSSQAPKLLFHYYDKDFNNEADTPDNFQSRRPNTSFCFLDIRSPGLGDTAMYLCATSTSRGAGGDEQYFGPGTRLTVT.

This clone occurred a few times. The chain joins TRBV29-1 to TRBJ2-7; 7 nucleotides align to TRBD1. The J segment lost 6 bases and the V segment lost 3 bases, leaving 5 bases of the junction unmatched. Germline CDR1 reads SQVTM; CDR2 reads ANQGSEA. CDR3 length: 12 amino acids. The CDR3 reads CSVDAQGSEQYF. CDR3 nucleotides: TGCAGCGTTGATGCACAGGGGTCCGAGCAGTACTTC.

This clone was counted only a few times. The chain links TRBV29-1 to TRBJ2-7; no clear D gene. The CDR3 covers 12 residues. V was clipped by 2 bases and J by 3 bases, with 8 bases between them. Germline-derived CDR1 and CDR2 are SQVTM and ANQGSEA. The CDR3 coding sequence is TGCAGCGTTGAATTTAACGGCTACGAGCAGTACTTC. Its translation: CSVEFNGYEQYF.

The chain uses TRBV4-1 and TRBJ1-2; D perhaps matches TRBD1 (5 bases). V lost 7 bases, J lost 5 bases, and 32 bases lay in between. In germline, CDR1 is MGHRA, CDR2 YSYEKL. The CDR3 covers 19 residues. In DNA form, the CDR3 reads TGCGCCAGCACCTTACTCCCCTTTGGCGCGGCGACAGTCCCGTATGGCTACACCTTC. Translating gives CASTLLPFGAATVPYGYTF.

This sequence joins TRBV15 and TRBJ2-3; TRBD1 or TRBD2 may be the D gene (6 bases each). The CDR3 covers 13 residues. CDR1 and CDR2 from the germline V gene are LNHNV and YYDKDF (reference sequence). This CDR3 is CAAGQPSTDTQYF. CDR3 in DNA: TGTGCGGCGGGACAACCGAGCACAGATACGCAGTATTTT.

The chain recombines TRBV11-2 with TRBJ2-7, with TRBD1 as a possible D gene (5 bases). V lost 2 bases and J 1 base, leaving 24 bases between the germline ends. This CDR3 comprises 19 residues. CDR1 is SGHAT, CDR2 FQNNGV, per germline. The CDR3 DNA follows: TGTGCCAGCAGCTTAAAGGGGCCAGGGATGTGGGCTAGATCCTACGAGCAGTACTTC. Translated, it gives CASSLKGPGMWARSYEQYF.

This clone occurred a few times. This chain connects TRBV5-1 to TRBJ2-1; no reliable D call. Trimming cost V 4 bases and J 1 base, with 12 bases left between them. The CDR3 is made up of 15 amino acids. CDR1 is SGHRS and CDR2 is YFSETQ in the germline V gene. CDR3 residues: CASSDSGNSYNEQFF. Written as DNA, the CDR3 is TGCGCCAGCAGCGATAGTGGGAATTCCTACAATGAGCAGTTCTTC. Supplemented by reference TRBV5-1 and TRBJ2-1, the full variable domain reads KAGVTQTPRYLIKTRGQQVTLSCSPISGHRSVSWYQQTPGQGLQFLFEYFSETQRNKGNFPGRFSGRQFSNSRSEMNVSTLELGDSALYLCASSDSGNSYNEQFFGPGTRLTVL.

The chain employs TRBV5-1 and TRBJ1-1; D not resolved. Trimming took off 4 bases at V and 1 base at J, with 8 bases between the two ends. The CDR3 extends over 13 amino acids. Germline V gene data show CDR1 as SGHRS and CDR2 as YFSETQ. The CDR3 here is CASSTGPNTEAFF. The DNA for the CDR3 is TGCGCCAGCAGCACCGGACCGAACACTGAAGCTTTCTTT.

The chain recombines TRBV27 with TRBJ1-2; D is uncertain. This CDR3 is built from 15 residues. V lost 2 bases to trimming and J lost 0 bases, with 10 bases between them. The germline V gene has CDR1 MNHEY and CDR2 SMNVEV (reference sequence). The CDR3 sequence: CASSLKTDANYGYTF. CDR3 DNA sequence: TGTGCCAGCAGTTTAAAAACGGATGCTAACTATGGCTACACCTTC.

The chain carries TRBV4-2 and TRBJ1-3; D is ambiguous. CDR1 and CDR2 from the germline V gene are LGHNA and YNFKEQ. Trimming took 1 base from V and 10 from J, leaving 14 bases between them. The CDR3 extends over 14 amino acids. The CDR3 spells CASSQGDEGRTIYF. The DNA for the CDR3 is TGTGCCAGCAGCCAAGGGGATGAGGGTCGGACCATATATTTT.

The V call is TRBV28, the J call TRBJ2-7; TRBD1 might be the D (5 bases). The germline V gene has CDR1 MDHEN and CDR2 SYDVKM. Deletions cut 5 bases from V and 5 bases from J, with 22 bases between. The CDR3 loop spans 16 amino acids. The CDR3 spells CASSRNPRVGAHEQYF. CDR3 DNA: TGTGCCAGCAGTCGGAACCCCCGGGTTGGGGCCCACGAGCAGTACTTC. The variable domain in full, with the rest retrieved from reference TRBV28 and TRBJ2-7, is DVKVTQSSRYLVKRTGEKVFLECVQDMDHENMFWYRQDPGLGLRLIYFSYDVKMKEKGDIPEGYSVSREKKERFSLILESASTNQTSMYLCASSRNPRVGAHEQYFGPGTRLTVT.

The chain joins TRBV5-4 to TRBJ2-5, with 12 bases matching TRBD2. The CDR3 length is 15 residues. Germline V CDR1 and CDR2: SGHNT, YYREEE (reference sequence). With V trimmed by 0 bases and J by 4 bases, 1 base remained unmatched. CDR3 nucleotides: TGTGCCAGCAGCTTGGCACTAGCGGGAGGAGAGACCCAGTACTTC. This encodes CASSLALAGGETQYF.

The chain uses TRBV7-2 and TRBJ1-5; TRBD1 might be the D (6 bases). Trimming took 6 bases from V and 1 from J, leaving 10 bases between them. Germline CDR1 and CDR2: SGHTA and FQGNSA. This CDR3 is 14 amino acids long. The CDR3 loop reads CASSRGTSNQPQHF. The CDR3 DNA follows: TGTGCCAGCAGTAGGGGGACGAGCAATCAGCCCCAGCATTTT.

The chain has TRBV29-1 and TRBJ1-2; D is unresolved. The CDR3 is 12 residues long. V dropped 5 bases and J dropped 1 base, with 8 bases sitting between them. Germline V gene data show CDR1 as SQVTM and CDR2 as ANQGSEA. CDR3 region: CSVLSLNYGYTF. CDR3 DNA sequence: TGCAGCGTTTTAAGCCTTAACTATGGCTACACCTTC.

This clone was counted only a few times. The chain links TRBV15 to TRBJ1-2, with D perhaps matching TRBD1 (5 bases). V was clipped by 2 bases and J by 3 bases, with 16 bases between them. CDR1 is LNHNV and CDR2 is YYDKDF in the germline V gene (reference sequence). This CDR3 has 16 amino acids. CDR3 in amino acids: CATSRKGQGFDYGYTF. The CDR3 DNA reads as TGTGCCACCAGCAGAAAAGGTCAGGGCTTCGACTATGGCTACACCTTC.

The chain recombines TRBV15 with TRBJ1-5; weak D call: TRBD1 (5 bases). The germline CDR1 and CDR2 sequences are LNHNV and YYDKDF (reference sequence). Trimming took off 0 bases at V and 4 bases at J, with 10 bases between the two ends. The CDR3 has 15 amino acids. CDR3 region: CATSRDEEGNQPQHF. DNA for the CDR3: TGTGCCACCAGCAGAGATGAGGAGGGGAATCAGCCCCAGCATTTT.

The CDR3 region is CASSQLAGDTDTQYF. CDR3 DNA sequence: TGTGCCAGCAGCCAACTAGCGGGGGACACAGATACGCAGTATTTT. The V call is TRBV14, the J call TRBJ2-3, with 10 nucleotides matching TRBD2. Germline V gene lookup returns CDR1 SGHDN and CDR2 FVKESK. The ends lost 2 bases at V and 2 bases at J; junction bases unmatched: 1. The CDR3 has 15 residues.

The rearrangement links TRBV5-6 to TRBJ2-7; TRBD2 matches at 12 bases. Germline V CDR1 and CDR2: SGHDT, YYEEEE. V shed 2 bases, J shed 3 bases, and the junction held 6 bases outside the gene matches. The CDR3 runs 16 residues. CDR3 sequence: CASSLFSTSGSYEQYF. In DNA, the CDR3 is TGTGCCAGCAGCTTATTTTCGACTAGCGGGAGCTACGAGCAGTACTTC.

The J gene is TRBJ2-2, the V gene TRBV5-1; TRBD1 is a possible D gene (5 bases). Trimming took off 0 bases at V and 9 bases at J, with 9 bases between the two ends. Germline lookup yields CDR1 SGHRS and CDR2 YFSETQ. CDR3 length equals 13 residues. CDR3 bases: TGCGCCAGCAGCTTGGCCTCAGGGCGGGAGCTGTTTTTT. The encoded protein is CASSLASGRELFF.

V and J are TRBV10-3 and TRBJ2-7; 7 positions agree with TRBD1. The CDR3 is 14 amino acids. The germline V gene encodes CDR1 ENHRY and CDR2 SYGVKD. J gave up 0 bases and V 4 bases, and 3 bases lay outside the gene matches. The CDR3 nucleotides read TGTGCCATCAGTGTAAGGGACAGCTCCTACGAGCAGTACTTC. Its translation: CAISVRDSSYEQYF.

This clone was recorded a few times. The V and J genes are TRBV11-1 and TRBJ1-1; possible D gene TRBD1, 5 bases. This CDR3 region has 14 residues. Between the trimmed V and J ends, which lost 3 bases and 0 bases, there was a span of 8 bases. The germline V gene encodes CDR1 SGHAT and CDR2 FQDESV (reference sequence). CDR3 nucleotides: TGTGCCAGCAGCTTTTACAGGATGAACACTGAAGCTTTCTTT. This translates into CASSFYRMNTEAFF.

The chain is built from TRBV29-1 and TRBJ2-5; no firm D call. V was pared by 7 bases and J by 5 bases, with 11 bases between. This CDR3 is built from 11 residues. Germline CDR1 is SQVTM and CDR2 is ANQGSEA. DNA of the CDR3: TGCAGCGCCGACCTGGAGGAGACCCAGTACTTC. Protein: CSADLEETQYF.

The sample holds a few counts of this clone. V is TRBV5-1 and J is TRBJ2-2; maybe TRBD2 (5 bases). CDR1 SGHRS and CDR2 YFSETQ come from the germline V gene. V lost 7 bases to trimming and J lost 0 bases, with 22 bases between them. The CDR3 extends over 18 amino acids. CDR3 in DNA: TGCGCCAGCCCCTTTTTGTCCGCGGGCGGCCCGAACACCGGGGAGCTGTTTTTT. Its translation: CASPFLSAGGPNTGELFF.

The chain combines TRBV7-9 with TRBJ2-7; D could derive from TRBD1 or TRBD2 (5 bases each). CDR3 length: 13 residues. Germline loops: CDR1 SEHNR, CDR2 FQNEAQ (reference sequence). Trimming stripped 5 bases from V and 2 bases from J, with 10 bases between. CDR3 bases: TGTGCCAGCAGCACCGGGACCACCTACGAGCAGTACTTC. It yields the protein CASSTGTTYEQYF.